The 21 T cell receptor beta chains listed next were all sequenced from one sample in a study of T cell repertoires in cytomegalovirus infection. TCRdb re-analysed the reads in MiXCR, keeping a single row per CDR3 protein. This repertoire shows over 450,000 distinct CDR3 sequences, around 11% found once; its top ten account for roughly a tenth. The sample was PBMCs. These receptors all come from a human donor in good health (CMV status not recorded). Some clones in this sample may be carry-over from other donors' samples.

This clonotype has just a few counts. The chain combines TRBV10-3 with TRBJ2-3; TRBD2 is a possible D gene (5 bases). Germline loops: CDR1 ENHRY, CDR2 SYGVKD. Trimming stripped 2 bases from V and 1 base from J, with 10 bases between. This CDR3 region has 15 residues. CDR3 in amino acids: CAISEARTGTDTQYF. The CDR3, as DNA: TGTGCCATCAGTGAGGCCAGGACTGGCACAGATACGCAGTATTTT.

Note on this clonotype: A much larger clonotype is one base distant, so this may be a read error. This chain links TRBV20-1 with TRBJ1-1; no clear D gene. CDR3 length: 14 residues. Trimming took 4 bases from V and 0 from J, leaving 12 bases between them. Germline V gene data show CDR1 as DFQATT and CDR2 as SNEGSKA (reference sequence). CDR3 bases: TGCAGTGCTATCACGATAGTCATGAACACTGAAGCTTTCTTT. Its translation is CSAITIVMNTEAFF.

This clonotype was found a few times. The chain joins TRBV7-9 to TRBJ1-3; no clear D gene. The germline CDR1 and CDR2 sequences are SEHNR and FQNEAQ (reference sequence). V lost 11 bases and J lost 8, with 10 bases in between. The CDR3 is 10 amino acids. Written as DNA, the CDR3 is TGTGCCGGCGAGGAGGACACCATATATTTT. Encoded protein: CAGEEDTIYF. Supplemented by reference TRBV7-9 and TRBJ1-3, the full variable domain reads DTGVSQNPRHKITKRGQNVTFRCDPISEHNRLYWYRQTLGQGPEFLTYFQNEAQLEKSRLLSDRFSAERPKGSFSTLEIQRTEQGDSAMYLCAGEEDTIYFGEGSWLTVV.

As concerns this clonotype: Relative to the germline gene, one junction end is altered; a read error may explain this. V is TRBV29-1 and J is TRBJ2-1; 7 bases align to TRBD1. Germline lookup yields CDR1 SQVTM and CDR2 ANQGSEA. This CDR3 is 17 amino acids long. CDR3 loop: CSVVGTASPGSSNEQFF. In DNA form, the CDR3 reads TGCAGCGTTGTCGGGACAGCATCCCCTGGCTCCTCCAATGAGCAGTTCTTC.

The CDR3 DNA reads TGTGCCAGCAGTATCGACGGACAGAGTGGGACGCCCCAGCATTTT. Translated, it gives CASSIDGQSGTPQHF. The genes are TRBV12-3 or TRBV12-4 and TRBJ1-5, with D possibly matching TRBD1 (6 bases). The CDR3 covers 15 residues. Trimming left V 5 bases short and J 9 bases short, with 20 bases between.

This clonotype has more than one count but fewer than ten. The genes are TRBV6-2 or TRBV6-3 and TRBJ2-7; D perhaps matches TRBD1 (5 bases). CDR3 length: 12 amino acids. Trimming took off 6 bases at V and 5 bases at J, with 11 bases between the two ends. Per the germline V gene, CDR1 is MNHEY and CDR2 is SVGEGT. Here the CDR3 DNA reads TGTGCCAGCAGACTATCCAGGGACGAGCAGTACTTC. Translated: CASRLSRDEQYF.

Many counts were recorded for this clonotype. The chain has TRBV29-1 and TRBJ2-2, with TRBD1 matching 7 bases. Trimming took 4 bases from V and 5 from J; bases not matched to a gene: 7. The CDR3 sequence is 14 residues long. Per the germline V gene, CDR1 is SQVTM and CDR2 is ANQGSEA. This chain's CDR3 is CSVVDPTGTGELFF. The CDR3 DNA follows: TGCAGCGTTGTCGACCCGACAGGGACCGGGGAGCTGTTTTTT.

This clonotype appeared many times. The CDR3 DNA is TGTGCCAGCAGCCCTACAGGGGGCTACACCGGGGAGCTGTTTTTT. Encoded protein: CASSPTGGYTGELFF. The rearrangement uses TRBV7-6 and TRBJ2-2, with 9 bases lining up with TRBD1. Germline V gene data show CDR1 as SGHVS and CDR2 as FNYEAQ. The CDR3 is 15 amino acids. V dropped 5 bases and J dropped 3; count of bases not matched to a gene: 4. The variable domain in full, completed from reference TRBV7-6 and TRBJ2-2, reads GAGVSQSPRYKVTKRGQDVALRCDPISGHVSLYWYRQALGQGPEFLTYFNYEAQQDKSGLPNDRFSAERPEGSISTLTIQRTEQRDSAMYRCASSPTGGYTGELFFGEGSRLTVL.

This clonotype was seen repeatedly, ten times or more. The chain couples TRBV20-1 to TRBJ1-5; D not resolved. This CDR3 comprises 13 residues. Trimming cost V 3 bases and J 0 bases, with 6 bases left between them. Per germline, CDR1 DFQATT and CDR2 SNEGSKA (reference sequence). CDR3 loop: CSARKHSNQPQHF. As DNA, the CDR3 is TGCAGTGCTAGGAAACATAGCAATCAGCCCCAGCATTTT.

This rearrangement joins TRBV3-1 to TRBJ2-1; D is possibly TRBD1 or TRBD2 (5 bases each). The CDR3 runs 15 residues. The germline V gene encodes CDR1 LGHDT and CDR2 YNNKEL (reference sequence). Trimming took off 4 bases at V and 7 bases at J, with 17 bases between the two ends. The chain's CDR3 is CASSPRGSPGNEQFF. CDR3 coding DNA: TGTGCCAGCAGCCCGAGGGGTTCCCCAGGGAATGAGCAGTTCTTC.

This clonotype was observed at least ten times. The CDR3 reads CASSSSSAPNNEQFF. DNA of the CDR3: TGTGCCAGCAGCTCGTCTAGCGCTCCTAACAATGAGCAGTTCTTC. The chain links TRBV7-3 to TRBJ2-1; D is possibly TRBD2 (6 bases). The V gene's germline CDR1 is SGHTA and CDR2 FQGTGA. The CDR3 covers 15 residues. V lost 4 bases to trimming and J lost 5 bases, with 15 bases between them.

The chain employs TRBV28 and TRBJ2-7; no reliable D call. Germline V gene lookup returns CDR1 MDHEN and CDR2 SYDVKM. This CDR3 has 14 residues. V lost 7 bases, J lost 3 bases, and 16 bases lay in between. CDR3 bases: TGTGCCAGCACCTCCCTAGGGTCCTACTACGAGCAGTACTTC. Its protein is CASTSLGSYYEQYF.

Remarks on this clonotype: The junction shows a germline mismatch at one end, possibly a read error. The chain is built from TRBV20-1 and TRBJ2-2; 7 bases map to TRBD2. The CDR3 is 14 residues long. Germline CDR1 and CDR2: DFQATT and SNEGSKA (reference sequence). Here the CDR3 DNA reads TGCAGTGCCCCCCTCGCGGGAGCAACCGGGAAGCTGTTTTTT. This sequence encodes CSAPLAGATGKLFF.

This clonotype was seen repeatedly, ten times or more. The V call is TRBV7-3, the J call TRBJ2-3; D uncertain. CDR3 length: 14 residues. Germline loops: CDR1 SGHTA, CDR2 FQGTGA. With 1 base removed from V and 0 bases from J, the gap between germline ends came to 5 bases. The CDR3 is CASSLSPSTDTQYF. The CDR3 DNA follows: TGTGCCAGCAGCTTAAGCCCAAGCACAGATACGCAGTATTTT. The full variable domain, its missing parts supplied by reference TRBV7-3 and TRBJ2-3, is GAGVSQTPSNKVTEKGKYVELRCDPISGHTALYWYRQSLGQGPEFLIYFQGTGAADDSGLPNDRFFAVRPEGSVSTLKIQRTERGDSAVYLCASSLSPSTDTQYFGPGTRLTVL.

The gene calls are TRBV5-4 and TRBJ1-2; D is possibly TRBD1 (6 bases). CDR1 and CDR2 (germline): SGHNT, YYREEE (reference sequence). The CDR3 runs to 16 residues. V lost 3 bases and J lost 0, with 15 bases in between. CDR3 residues: CASSYGQPSPNYGYTF. CDR3 nucleotides: TGTGCCAGCAGCTATGGACAGCCAAGCCCTAACTATGGCTACACCTTC.

This clonotype was seen at least ten times. The CDR3 region is CSAKAGFKTDTQYF. The CDR3 coding sequence is TGCAGTGCTAAGGCGGGATTTAAAACAGATACGCAGTATTTT. The V and J genes are TRBV20-1 and TRBJ2-3, with a possible D match to TRBD2 (6 bases). The germline V gene has CDR1 DFQATT and CDR2 SNEGSKA (reference sequence). V shed 4 bases and J shed 3 bases, with 14 bases lying between them. The CDR3 is made up of 14 amino acids.

This chain joins TRBV6-1 and TRBJ2-5, with 9 bases fitting TRBD2. The CDR3 sequence is 15 residues long. V lost 4 bases to trimming and J lost 0 bases; unmatched junction nucleotides: 3. CDR1 and CDR2 (germline): MNHNS, SASEGT. Here the CDR3 reads CASSVLAGDQETQYF. The CDR3 region has the DNA TGTGCCAGCAGTGTACTAGCGGGCGACCAAGAGACCCAGTACTTC.

This clonotype was recorded many times. The J gene is TRBJ2-6, the V gene TRBV6-1; no definite D call. Per germline, CDR1 MNHNS and CDR2 SASEGT. With 8 bases removed from V and 1 base from J, the gap between germline ends came to 12 bases. The CDR3 consists of 15 residues. CDR3 coding DNA: TGTGCCAGCGGTCCTAAGGGATCTGGGGCCAACGTCCTGACTTTC. Protein product: CASGPKGSGANVLTF.

This clonotype was detected many times. This rearrangement joins TRBV15 to TRBJ1-5; D gene ambiguous. The CDR3 is 13 amino acids. Trimming removed 0 bases at V and 6 bases at J, with 6 bases between. The germline V gene has CDR1 LNHNV and CDR2 YYDKDF (reference sequence). The CDR3 loop reads CATSRDGSQPQHF. The CDR3 DNA follows: TGTGCCACCAGCAGAGATGGGTCTCAGCCCCAGCATTTT.

Concerning this clonotype itself: A much larger clone lies one base from this, so it may be a read error. This rearrangement joins TRBV6-2 or TRBV6-3 to TRBJ1-5; 7 positions agree with TRBD1. CDR1 MNHEY and CDR2 SVGEGT come from the germline V gene. This CDR3 contains 18 residues. The ends lost 5 bases at V and 6 bases at J; junction bases unmatched: 19. The CDR3 nucleotides read TGTGCCAGCAGTCAACTCCTAAGGGGAGAGTGGGACAGTCAGCCCCAGCATTTT. Its translation: CASSQLLRGEWDSQPQHF.

The chain carries TRBV2 and TRBJ2-7, with TRBD1 matching over 7 bases. Germline CDR1 and CDR2: SNHLY and FYNNEI. The V segment lost 3 bases and the J segment 5 bases; nucleotides outside the gene matches: 7. The CDR3 extends over 14 amino acids. CDR3 nucleotides: TGTGCCAGCAGTGAGGCGACAGGGCTCCACGAGCAGTACTTC. Residues: CASSEATGLHEQYF.